This TCR beta chain was captured in a study of T cell responses to AZD1222 COVID-19 vaccine. Regarding the study as a whole: A reported finding is that nearly half of spike-specific TCRs target unmutated variant regions.

Using immunoSEQ multiplex PCR, the repertoire was profiled, and TCRdb retains in-frame clones only, with some absent. The sample holds more than 95,000 clones; roughly 84% are singletons and the top ten take 6.5% to 8.5%. With 3 bases removed from V and 2 bases from J, the gap between germline ends came to 14 bases. There are 15 residues in the CDR3. From germline, CDR1 is MDHEN and CDR2 SYDVKM. This clone has only one observation. The antigen remains undetermined. The rearrangement joins TRBV28 to TRBJ2-7, with D possibly being TRBD1 (5 bases). This sequence was found in an adult in good health. Sequenced material: peripheral blood, taken on day 0 of AZD1222 vaccination. The CDR3 coding sequence is TGTGCCAGCAGTTTCCGCACAGGCGCTACCTACGAGCAGTACTTC. This translates into CASSFRTGATYEQYF.